This T cell receptor (beta chain) was sequenced in a study of blood T cell repertoires in COVID-19. Study-level information: COVID-19 samples, acute and convalescent, were from the United States, Italy and Spain.

This CDR3 has 15 residues. Per germline, CDR1 MGHRA and CDR2 YSYEKL. V lost 4 bases, J lost 2 bases, and 6 bases stayed unmatched. In the source study's methods: It was from reference gene primer amplification that nucleated cell counts were estimated. Here immunoSEQ multiplex PCR was the method, and the copy in TCRdb shows in-frame clones only, minus some. From that table come the V and J calls and clone size; the DNA was used to work out D and trimming. There are a few hundred thousand clones in the sample; approximately 81% occur only once, and about 2.5% lies in the top ten. Cohort 3 donors were reported recovered after two negative PCRs, clearance, or symptom resolution.

This receptor was obtained from a woman between 50 and 59 years old who had recovered from COVID-19. Sample: PBMCs or T cells enriched from blood (not recorded which). V is TRBV4-1 and J is TRBJ2-3; 7 bases line up with TRBD2. For the CDR3, the DNA is TGCGCCAGCAGCCCCAGCGGGACCCCCACAGATACGCAGTATTTT. Amino acids: CASSPSGTPTDTQYF.